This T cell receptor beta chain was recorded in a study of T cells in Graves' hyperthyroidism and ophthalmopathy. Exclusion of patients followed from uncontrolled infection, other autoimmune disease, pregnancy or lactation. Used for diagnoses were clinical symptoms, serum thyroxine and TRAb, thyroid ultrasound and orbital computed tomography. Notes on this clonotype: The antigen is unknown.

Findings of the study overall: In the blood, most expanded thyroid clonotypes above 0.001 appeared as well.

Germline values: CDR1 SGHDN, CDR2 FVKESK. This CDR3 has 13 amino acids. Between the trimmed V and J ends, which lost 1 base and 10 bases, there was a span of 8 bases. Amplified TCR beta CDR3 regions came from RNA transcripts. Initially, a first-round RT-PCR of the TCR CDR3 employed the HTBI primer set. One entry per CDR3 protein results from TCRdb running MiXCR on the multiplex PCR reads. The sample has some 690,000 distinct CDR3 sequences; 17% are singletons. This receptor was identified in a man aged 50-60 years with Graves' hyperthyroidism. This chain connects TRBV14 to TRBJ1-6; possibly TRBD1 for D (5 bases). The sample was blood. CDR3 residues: CASSQGGLSPLHF. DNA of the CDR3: TGTGCCAGCAGCCAAGGGGGGTTGTCACCCCTCCACTTT.